The T cell receptor (beta chain) described here comes from a study of blood T cells in healthy people across ages. The overall study: In model experiments, template switching was able to capture about one barcoded beta molecule for every two T cells that were present. General study results and limits: There was a strong correlation between TCR beta diversity and naive T cell percentage.

The sample holds a few counts of this clonotype. Its antigen is still unknown. Then a second PCR, running about 6 to 12 cycles, was carried out with a sample-barcoded 5' primer and a J-beta primer mix. One entry per CDR3 protein results from TCRdb running MiXCR on the 5' RACE reads. This sample has about 640,000 distinct CDR3 sequences, with around three fifths found just once. Germline V gene data show CDR1 as SEHNR and CDR2 as FQNEAQ (reference sequence). Trimming at V came to 1 base and at J to 5 bases, leaving 7 bases not matched to a gene. The CDR3 totals 15 residues. Specimen: blood. This sequence joins TRBV7-9 and TRBJ2-5, with 7 bases aligning to TRBD2. The sequence derives from a man in his sixties in good health. In DNA, the CDR3 is TGTGCCAGCAGCTTAGGGGAGGGCGGCGGCGAGACCCAGTACTTC. Translating gives CASSLGEGGGETQYF.